The clone carrying this T cell receptor beta chain occurred a few times. The protocol was immunoSEQ multiplex PCR, while the TCRdb copy is restricted to in-frame clones and leaves out a portion. This sample has about 83,000 clones, with more than 90% found just once. The data were taken from a study of technical replicates of blood from a few donors. Trimming cost V 6 bases and J 5 bases; bases outside gene matches: 9. CDR1 and CDR2 (germline): SNHLY, FYNNEI. The CDR3 loop spans 14 amino acids. This clonotype originated in a human donor in good health. V is TRBV2 and J is TRBJ1-2; 7 nucleotides line up with TRBD1. Sequencing input: T cells isolated from PBMCs. The CDR3 here is CASRGDSSLYGYTF. CDR3 bases: TGTGCCAGCAGGGGGGACAGTTCTCTTTATGGCTACACCTTC.